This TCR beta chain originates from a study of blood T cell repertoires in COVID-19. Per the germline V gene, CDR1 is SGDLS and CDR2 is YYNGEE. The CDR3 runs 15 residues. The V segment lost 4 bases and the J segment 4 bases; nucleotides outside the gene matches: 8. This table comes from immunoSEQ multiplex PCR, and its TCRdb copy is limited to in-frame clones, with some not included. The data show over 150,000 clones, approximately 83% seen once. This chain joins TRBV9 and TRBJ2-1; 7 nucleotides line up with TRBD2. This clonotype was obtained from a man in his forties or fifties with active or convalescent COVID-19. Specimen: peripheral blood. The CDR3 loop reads CASSHLAELYNEQFF. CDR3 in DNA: TGTGCCAGCAGCCATCTAGCGGAACTTTACAATGAGCAGTTCTTC.